This entry features one T cell receptor (beta chain) sequence. The antigen is undetermined. Naive CD8 cells lacked CD45RO, underwent positive selection for CCR7 and left out terminally differentiated effector memory CD45RA+ cells. Every one of the donors was a Caucasian adult that lived in Nashville, Tennessee. The data originate from a study of shared clonotypes between healthy human individuals. The overall study: Three plates were used per donor for CD4 naive, three for CD4 memory, two for CD8 naive and one for CD8 memory. General observations from the study: Donors were few, which limited the genetic and exposure-history diversity represented.

V shed 4 bases and J 0 bases; nucleotides not matched to a gene: 9. This CDR3 contains 17 residues. Germline-derived CDR1 and CDR2 are GTSNPN and SVGIG (reference sequence). The authors loaded about 0.2 ug DNA, some 32,000 T cell genomes, into sorted-subset replicate PCRs. TCRdb keeps only in-frame clones here, not all; method: immunoSEQ multiplex PCR. The repertoire holds around 2,100,000 clones, roughly 94% seen once, with roughly 1.2% in the top ten. The TCR sequence derives from a man between 18 and 35 years old in good health. The chain combines TRBV30 with TRBJ2-3; TRBD2 agrees at 11 bases. The sequenced material came from naive CD8+ T cells sorted from blood. The CDR3 DNA follows: TGTGCCTGGATGGGACTAGCGGTGAACCCTAGCACAGATACGCAGTATTTT. Protein product: CAWMGLAVNPSTDTQYF.